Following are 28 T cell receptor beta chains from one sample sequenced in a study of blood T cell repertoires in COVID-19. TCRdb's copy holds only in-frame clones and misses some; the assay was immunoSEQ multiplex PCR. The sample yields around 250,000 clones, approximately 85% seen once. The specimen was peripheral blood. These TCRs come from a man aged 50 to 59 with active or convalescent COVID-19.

The CDR3 loop reads CASSLGQTLYGYTF. The CDR3 DNA reads TGTGCCAGCAGCCTCGGACAGACTCTCTATGGCTACACCTTC. The rearrangement links TRBV9 to TRBJ1-2, with D tentatively TRBD1 (6 bases). Trimming cost V 4 bases and J 4 bases, with 14 bases left between them. This CDR3 is 14 amino acids long. Per germline, CDR1 SGDLS and CDR2 YYNGEE.

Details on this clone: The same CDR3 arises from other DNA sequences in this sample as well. The CDR3 region has the DNA TGTGCCAGTAGTATGGGAGGGGCCTATGGCTACACCTTC. Its translation: CASSMGGAYGYTF. The genes are TRBV19 and TRBJ1-2; a possible D gene is TRBD1 (5 bases). The germline V gene has CDR1 LNHDA and CDR2 SQIVND (reference sequence). The CDR3 covers 13 residues. Trimming removed 3 bases from V and 4 bases from J, with 9 bases in between.

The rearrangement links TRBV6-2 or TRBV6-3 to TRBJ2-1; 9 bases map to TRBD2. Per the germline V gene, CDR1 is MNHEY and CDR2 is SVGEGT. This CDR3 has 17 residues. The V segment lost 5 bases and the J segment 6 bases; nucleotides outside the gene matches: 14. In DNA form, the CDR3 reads TGTGCCAGCAGTCGGCGAAAAGGACTAGCGACTGGCAATGAGCAGTTCTTC. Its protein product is CASSRRKGLATGNEQFF.

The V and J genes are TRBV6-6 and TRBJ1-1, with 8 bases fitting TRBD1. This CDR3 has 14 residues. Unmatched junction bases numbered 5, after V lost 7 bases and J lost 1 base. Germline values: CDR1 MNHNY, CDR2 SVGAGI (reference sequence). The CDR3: CASMPGGANTEAFF. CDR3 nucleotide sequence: TGTGCCAGCATGCCAGGGGGCGCGAACACTGAAGCTTTCTTT.

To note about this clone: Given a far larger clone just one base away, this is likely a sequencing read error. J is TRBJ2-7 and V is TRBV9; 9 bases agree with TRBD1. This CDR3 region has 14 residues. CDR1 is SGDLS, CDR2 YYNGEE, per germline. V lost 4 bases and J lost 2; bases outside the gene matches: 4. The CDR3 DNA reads TGTGCCAGCAGCCCCGGGACAGGGACCTACGAGCAGTACTTC. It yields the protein CASSPGTGTYEQYF.

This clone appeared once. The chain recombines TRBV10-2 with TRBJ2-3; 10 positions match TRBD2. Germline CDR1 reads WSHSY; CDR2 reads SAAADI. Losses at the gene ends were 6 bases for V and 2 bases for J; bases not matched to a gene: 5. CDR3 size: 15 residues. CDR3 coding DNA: TGCGCCAGCAGCAGGACTAGCGGAAACACAGATACGCAGTATTTT. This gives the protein CASSRTSGNTDTQYF.

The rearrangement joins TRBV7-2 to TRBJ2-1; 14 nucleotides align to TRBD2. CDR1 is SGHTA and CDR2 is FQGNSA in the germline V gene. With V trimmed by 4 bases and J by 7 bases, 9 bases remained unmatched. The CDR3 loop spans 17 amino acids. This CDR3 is CASSYSGTSGSWNEQFF. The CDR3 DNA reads TGTGCCAGCAGCTACTCCGGGACTAGCGGGAGTTGGAATGAGCAGTTCTTC.

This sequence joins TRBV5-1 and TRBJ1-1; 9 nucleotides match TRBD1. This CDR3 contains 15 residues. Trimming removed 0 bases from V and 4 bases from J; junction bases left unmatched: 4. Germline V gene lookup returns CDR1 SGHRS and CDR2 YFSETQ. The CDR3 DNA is TGCGCCAGCAGCTTGGCCCGACAGGGGGGCACTGAAGCTTTCTTT. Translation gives CASSLARQGGTEAFF.

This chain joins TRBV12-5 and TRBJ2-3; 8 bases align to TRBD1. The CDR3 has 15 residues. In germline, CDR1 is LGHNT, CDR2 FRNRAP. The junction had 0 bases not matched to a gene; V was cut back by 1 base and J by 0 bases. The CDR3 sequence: CASGLGTGSTDTQYF. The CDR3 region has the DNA TGTGCTAGTGGTTTGGGGACAGGGAGCACAGATACGCAGTATTTT.

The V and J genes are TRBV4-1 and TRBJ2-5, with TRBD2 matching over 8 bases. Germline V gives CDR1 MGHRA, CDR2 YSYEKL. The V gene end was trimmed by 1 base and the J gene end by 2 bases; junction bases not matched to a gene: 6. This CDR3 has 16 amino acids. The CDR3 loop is CASSQVYGRAQETQYF. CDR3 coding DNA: TGCGCCAGCAGCCAAGTTTACGGGAGGGCTCAAGAGACCCAGTACTTC.

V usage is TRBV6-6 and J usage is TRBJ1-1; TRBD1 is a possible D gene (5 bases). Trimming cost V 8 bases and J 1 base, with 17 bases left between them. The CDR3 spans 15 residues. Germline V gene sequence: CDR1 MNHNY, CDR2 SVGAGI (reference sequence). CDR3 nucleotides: TGTGCCAGCTTCCTCGGCAGGGCGAAGAACACTGAAGCTTTCTTT. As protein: CASFLGRAKNTEAFF.

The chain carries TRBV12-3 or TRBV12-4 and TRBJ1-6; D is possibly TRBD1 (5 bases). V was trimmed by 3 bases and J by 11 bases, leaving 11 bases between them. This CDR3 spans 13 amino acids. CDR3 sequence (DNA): TGTGCCAGCAGTTTTCAGGGAGGGACACCCCTCCACTTT. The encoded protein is CASSFQGGTPLHF.

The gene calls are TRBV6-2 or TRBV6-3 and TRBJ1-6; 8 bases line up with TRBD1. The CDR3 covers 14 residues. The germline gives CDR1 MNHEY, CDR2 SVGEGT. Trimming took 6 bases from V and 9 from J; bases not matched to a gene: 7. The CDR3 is CASSDRGLLSPLHF. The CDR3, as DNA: TGTGCCAGCAGCGACAGGGGTCTGCTTTCACCCCTCCACTTT.

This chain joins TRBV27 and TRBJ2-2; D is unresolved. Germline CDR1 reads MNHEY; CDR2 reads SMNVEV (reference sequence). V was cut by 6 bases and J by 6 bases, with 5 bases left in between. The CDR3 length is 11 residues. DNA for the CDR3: TGTGCCAGCAGGTCAGCCGGGGAGCTGTTTTTT. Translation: CASRSAGELFF.

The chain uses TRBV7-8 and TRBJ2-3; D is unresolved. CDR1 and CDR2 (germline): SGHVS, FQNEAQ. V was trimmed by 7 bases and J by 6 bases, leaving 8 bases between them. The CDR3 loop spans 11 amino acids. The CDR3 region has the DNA TGTGCCAGCATACTTACGGATACGCAGTATTTT. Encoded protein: CASILTDTQYF.

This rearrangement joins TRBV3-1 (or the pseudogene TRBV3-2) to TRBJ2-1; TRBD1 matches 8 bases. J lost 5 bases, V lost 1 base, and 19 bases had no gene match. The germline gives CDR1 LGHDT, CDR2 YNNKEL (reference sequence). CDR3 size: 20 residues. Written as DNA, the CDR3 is TGTGCCAGCAGCCAAGGGAGCGGTTCGGCAGGGGGCGTTTTACACAATGAGCAGTTCTTC. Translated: CASSQGSGSAGGVLHNEQFF.

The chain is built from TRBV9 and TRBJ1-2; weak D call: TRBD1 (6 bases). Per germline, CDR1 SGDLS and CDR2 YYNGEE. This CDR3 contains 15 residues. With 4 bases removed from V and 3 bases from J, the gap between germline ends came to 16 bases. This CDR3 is CASSKREGGHYGYTF. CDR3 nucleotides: TGTGCCAGCAGCAAACGGGAAGGGGGTCACTATGGCTACACCTTC.

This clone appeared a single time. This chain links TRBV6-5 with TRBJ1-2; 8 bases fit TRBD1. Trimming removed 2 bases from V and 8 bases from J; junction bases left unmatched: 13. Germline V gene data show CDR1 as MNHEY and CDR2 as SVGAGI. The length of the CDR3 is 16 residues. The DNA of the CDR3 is TGTGCCAGCAGTTACGGCACTGAGGACAGGGTGTTGGGCTACACCTTC. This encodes CASSYGTEDRVLGYTF.

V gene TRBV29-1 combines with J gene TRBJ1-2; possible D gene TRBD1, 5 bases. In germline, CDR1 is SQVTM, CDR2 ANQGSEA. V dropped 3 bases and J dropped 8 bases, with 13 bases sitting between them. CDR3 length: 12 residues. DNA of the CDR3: TGCAGCGTTGAGCCCCCAGGGAAGGGCTACACCTTC. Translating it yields CSVEPPGKGYTF.

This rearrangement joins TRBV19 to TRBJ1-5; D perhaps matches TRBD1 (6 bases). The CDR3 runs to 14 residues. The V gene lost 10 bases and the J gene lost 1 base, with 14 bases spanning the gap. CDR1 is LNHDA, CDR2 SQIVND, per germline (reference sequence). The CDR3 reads CATTGMESNQPQHF. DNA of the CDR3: TGTGCCACCACAGGGATGGAAAGCAATCAGCCCCAGCATTTT.

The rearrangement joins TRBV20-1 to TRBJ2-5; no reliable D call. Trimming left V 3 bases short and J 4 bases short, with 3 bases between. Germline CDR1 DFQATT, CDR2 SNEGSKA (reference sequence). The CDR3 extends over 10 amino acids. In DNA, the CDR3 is TGCAGTGCTAGCGGAGAGACCCAGTACTTC. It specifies CSASGETQYF.

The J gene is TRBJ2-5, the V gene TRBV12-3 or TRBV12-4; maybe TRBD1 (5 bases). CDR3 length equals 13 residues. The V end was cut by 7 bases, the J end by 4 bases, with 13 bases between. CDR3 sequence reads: CASTAQGRETQYF. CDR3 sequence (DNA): TGTGCCAGCACCGCCCAGGGTCGAGAGACCCAGTACTTC.

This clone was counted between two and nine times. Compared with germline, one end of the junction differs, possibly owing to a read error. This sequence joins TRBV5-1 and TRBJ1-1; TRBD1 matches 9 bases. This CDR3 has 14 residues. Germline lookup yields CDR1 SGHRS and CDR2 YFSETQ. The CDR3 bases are TGCGCCAGCAGCCCCGGGGGACAGGGCTTAGTTGGAAACTTT. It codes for CASSPGGQGLVGNF.

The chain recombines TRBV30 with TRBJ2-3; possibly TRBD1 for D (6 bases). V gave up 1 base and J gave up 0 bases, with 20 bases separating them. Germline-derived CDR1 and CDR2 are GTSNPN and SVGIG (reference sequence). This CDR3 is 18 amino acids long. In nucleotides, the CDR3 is TGTGCCTGGAGTGCCCAGGCGTTGGGCAGGGGAAGCACAGATACGCAGTATTTT. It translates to CAWSAQALGRGSTDTQYF.

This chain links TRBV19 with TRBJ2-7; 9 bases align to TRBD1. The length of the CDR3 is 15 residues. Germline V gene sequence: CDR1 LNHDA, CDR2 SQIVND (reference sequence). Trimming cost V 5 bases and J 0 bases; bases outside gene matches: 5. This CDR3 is CASSPRDRASYEQYF. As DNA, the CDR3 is TGTGCCAGTAGTCCGAGGGACAGGGCCTCCTACGAGCAGTACTTC.

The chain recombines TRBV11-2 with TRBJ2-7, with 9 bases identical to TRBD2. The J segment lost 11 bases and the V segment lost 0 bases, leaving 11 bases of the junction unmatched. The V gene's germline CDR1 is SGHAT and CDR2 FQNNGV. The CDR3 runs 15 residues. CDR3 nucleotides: TGTGCCAGCAGCTTAGATAGTAGGGGAGCGGGAGGAGAGTACTTC. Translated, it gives CASSLDSRGAGGEYF.

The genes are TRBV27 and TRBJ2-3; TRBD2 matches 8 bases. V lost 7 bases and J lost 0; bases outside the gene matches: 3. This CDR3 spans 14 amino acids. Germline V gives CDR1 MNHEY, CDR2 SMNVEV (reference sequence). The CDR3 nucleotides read TGTGCCAGCAAAAGCGGGAGCAGCACAGATACGCAGTATTTT. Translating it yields CASKSGSSTDTQYF.

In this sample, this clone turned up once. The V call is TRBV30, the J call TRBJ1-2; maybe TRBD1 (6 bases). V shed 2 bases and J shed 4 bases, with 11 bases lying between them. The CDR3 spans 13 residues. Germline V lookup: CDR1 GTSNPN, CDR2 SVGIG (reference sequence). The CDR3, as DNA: TGTGCCTGGAGTCCCACAGGGTTCTATGGCTACACCTTC. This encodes CAWSPTGFYGYTF.